This T cell receptor (beta chain) stems from a study of T cells in Graves' hyperthyroidism and ophthalmopathy. Concerning this clonotype itself: Its matching antigen is unknown.

CDR1 is MNHEY, CDR2 SMNVEV, per germline (reference sequence). Trimming pared 7 bases from V and 5 bases from J, leaving 17 bases between. CDR3 length: 15 residues. From RNA transcripts, TCR beta CDR3 regions were amplified. The HTBI primer set served for first-round RT-PCR of the TCR CDR3. TCRdb fed the multiplex PCR reads into MiXCR, producing one record per CDR3 protein. The sample consists of about 250,000 distinct CDR3 sequences, roughly 22% of them appearing once. Study observations and caveats: From stable hyperthyroidism, ophthalmopathy was set apart by a 13 V-J model.

Source material: blood. The V and J genes are TRBV27 and TRBJ2-2; D is perhaps TRBD2 (7 bases). This sequence originates from a man aged 25-45 years with Graves' ophthalmopathy. CDR3 in DNA: TGTGCCAGCACCTCGGGGGAGGGGGGAACCGGGGAGCTGTTTTTT. Protein sequence: CASTSGEGGTGELFF.